The rows below give T cell receptor beta chains drawn from one sample of a study of T cell repertoires in aging, cancer and after chemotherapy. TCRdb itself ran the multiplex PCR reads through MiXCR, one entry per CDR3 protein. This sample yields around 20,000 distinct CDR3 sequences, of which roughly two fifths are seen a single time; approximately 17% belongs to the top ten. Source material: blood. These receptor sequences come from a human donor with a solid tumor. Both conserved end residues are part of each CDR3. The D gene is left open where the match is weak. Clone sizes are given selectively: once, few, many, or a class where the clone is expanded.

abundance | d_gene | j_gene | v_gene | CDR3aa | CDR3nt
- | - | TRBJ1-1 | TRBV7-9 | CASSRTPTSGSRYEQYF | TGTGCCAGCAGCCGCACCCCGACTAGCGGGAGTCGGTACGAGCAGTACTTT
- | TRBD1 | TRBJ1-1 | TRBV19 | CASSSQGLGTEAFF | TGTGCCAGTAGTTCACAGGGGTTGGGGACTGAAGCTTTCTTT
- | - | TRBJ2-3 | TRBV6-5 | CASSYSGRGSTDTQYF | TGTGCCAGCAGTTACTCGGGTCGGGGAAGCACAGATACGCAGTATTTT
few | - | TRBJ1-5 | TRBV18 | CASSPDFNQPQHF | TGTGCCAGCTCACCAGATTTCAATCAGCCCCAGCATTTT
- | TRBD1 | TRBJ2-7 | TRBV11-1 | CASSPRAGGYNEQYF | TGTGCCAGCAGCCCCCGGGCAGGGGGCTATAACGAGCAGTACTTC
- | TRBD1 | TRBJ1-2 | TRBV18 | CASSPLADRVNYGYTF | TGTGCCAGCTCACCACTGGCGGACAGGGTGAACTATGGCTACACCTTC
medium-sized | - | TRBJ2-1 | TRBV19 | CASRGGGYNEQFF | TGTGCCAGTAGAGGGGGGGGGTACAATGAGCAGTTCTTC
few | - | TRBJ1-1 | TRBV19 | CASSILWDNEAFF | TGTGCCAGTAGTATTCTTTGGGACAATGAAGCTTTCTTT
few | - | TRBJ1-1 | TRBV18 | CASSPSGGYTEAFF | TGTGCCAGCTCACCATCTGGGGGCTACACTGAAGCTTTCTTT
medium-sized | TRBD1 | TRBJ2-3 | TRBV5-5 | CASSLAGQGTDTQYF | TGTGCCAGCAGCTTGGCAGGACAGGGCACAGATACGCAGTATTTT
- | TRBD1 | TRBJ1-2 | TRBV6-4 | CASSDGTGKGYTF | TGTGCCAGCAGTGACGGGACAGGGAAAGGCTACACCTTC
- | - | TRBJ2-7 | TRBV27 | CASSLGLAMDEQYF | TGTGCCAGCAGTTTAGGCCTGGCTATGGACGAGCAGTACTTC
few | TRBD1 | TRBJ2-2 | TRBV5-1 | CASSLAPGTASGELFF | TGCGCCAGCAGCTTGGCCCCTGGGACAGCGAGCGGGGAGCTGTTTTTT
few | - | TRBJ2-3 | TRBV5-1 | CASSLERGGVTDTQYF | TGCGCCAGCAGCCTTGAGAGGGGGGGGGTAACAGATACGCAGTATTTT
few | TRBD1 | TRBJ2-4 | TRBV6-5 | CASSTPGQAKNIQYF | TGTGCCAGCAGTACTCCGGGACAGGCGAAAAACATTCAGTACTTC
medium-sized | - | TRBJ2-3 | TRBV6-2/TRBV6-3 | CASSYSRSTDTQYF | TGTGCCAGCAGTTACAGCAGAAGCACAGATACGCAGTATTTT
- | - | TRBJ1-3 | TRBV27 | CASSLSNSGNTIYF | TGTGCCAGCAGTTTATCTAACTCTGGAAACACCATATATTTT
- | - | TRBJ2-1 | TRBV6-4 | CASSDSNDYNEQFF | TGTGCCAGCAGTGACTCGAATGATTACAATGAGCAGTTCTTC
- | - | TRBJ1-1 | TRBV6-5 | CASSYSRDYGRENTEAFF | TGTGCCAGCAGTTACTCGCGGGACTACGGACGGGAGAACACTGAAGCTTTCTTT